This TCR beta chain came from a study of cytomegalovirus exposure and HLA in healthy donors. Turning to the study itself: Drawn from HLA-typed donors, roughly 87 million unique TCRs were held in an early data release. Study-wide results and caveats: Within an earlier analysis, most TCR beta V segments proved productive either about 87% or about 30% of the time. Per a later analysis, HLA-associated TCR beta chains showed more clonal expansion than other, equally common TCR beta chains.

Germline CDR1 is GTSNPN and CDR2 is SVGIG (reference sequence). The V end lost 0 bases, the J end lost 6 bases, and 12 bases lay between the germline ends. The CDR3 covers 14 residues. As for this clone: What it binds is unknown.

The PCR had 60 Vbeta and 13 Jbeta primers. Produced via immunoSEQ multiplex PCR; TCRdb's table is partial and in-frame only. The table has 150,000 to 200,000 clones, over 60% seen once. The rearrangement uses TRBV30 and TRBJ1-5, with D possibly matching TRBD1 (5 bases). The specimen was PBMCs. The origin of this receptor is a woman aged 45-60 years in good health and CMV-seronegative. The CDR3 nucleotides are TGTGCCTGGAGTGTTGGGGGGGGTGGTCAGCCCCAGCATTTT. Its protein product is CAWSVGGGGQPQHF.